This TCR beta chain appears in the sequencing data of a study of blood T cell repertoires in COVID-19. Study background: Samples of COVID-19 (acute and convalescent) were obtained from the United States, Italy and Spain. PBMCs, B-cell-depleted T cells, or T cells provided the cDNA or gDNA that made up the material.

Original handling: Scientists estimated how many nucleated cells there were by amplifying reference gene primers. Measured with immunoSEQ multiplex PCR; TCRdb has only the in-frame clones, and not every one. V and J calls and clone size are copied from that table; D and trimming were computed from the DNA. The sample records about 210,000 clones, around 88% being singletons. Sequences were obtained from peripheral blood. The origin of this receptor is a man between 18 and 35 years old with active or convalescent COVID-19.

The CDR3 sequence is CASSISGLASYNEQFF. DNA of the CDR3: TGTGCCAGTAGTATATCTGGACTAGCCTCCTACAATGAGCAGTTCTTC. This chain connects TRBV19 to TRBJ2-1; 8 nucleotides match TRBD2. V lost 2 bases and J lost 0; bases outside the gene matches: 3. Germline values: CDR1 LNHDA, CDR2 SQIVND (reference sequence). The CDR3 extends over 16 amino acids.